This entry is about one TCR beta chain. Measured with immunoSEQ multiplex PCR; TCRdb has only the in-frame clones, and not every one. The data show approximately 51,000 clones, with roughly 88% seen just once and 14% held by the top ten. This sample was included in a study of blood T cell repertoires in COVID-19. Germline-derived CDR1 and CDR2 are SGHDN and FVKESK. The CDR3 spans 12 residues. Trimming removed 5 bases from V and 9 bases from J, with 13 bases in between. The chain is built from TRBV14 and TRBJ1-1; D gene ambiguous. This receptor was taken from a human donor in a cohort sampled during active COVID-19. Sequencing was performed on peripheral blood. Here the CDR3 DNA reads TGTGCCAGCAGCAAGACTCCACCGAAAGCTTTCTTT. Encoded protein: CASSKTPPKAFF.